These 25 T cell receptor beta chains were all obtained from the same sample, sequenced in a study of cytomegalovirus exposure and HLA in healthy donors. PCR employed 60 Vbeta and 13 Jbeta primers. Profiled with immunoSEQ multiplex PCR; TCRdb holds only in-frame clones, not every one. The sample records roughly 130,000 clones, approximately 72% being singletons. Sequenced material: PBMCs. All receptors come from a man aged 18 to 29 in good health and CMV-seronegative.

CDR3 in DNA: TGCGCCAGCAGGGAGACGGGAAGCAATCAGCCCCAGCATTTT. Translating it yields CASRETGSNQPQHF. The genes are TRBV4-1 and TRBJ1-5; no clear D. This CDR3 has 14 amino acids. Germline lookup yields CDR1 MGHRA and CDR2 YSYEKL. V was clipped by 6 bases and J by 1 base, with 10 bases between them.

The J gene is TRBJ2-5, the V gene TRBV5-8; 7 positions agree with TRBD2. J was trimmed by 1 base and V by 3 bases; bases with no gene match: 6. The CDR3 runs 15 residues. CDR1 is SGHTS and CDR2 is YDEGEE in the germline V gene. CDR3 loop: CASSSPWGGQETQYF. The DNA of the CDR3 is TGTGCCAGCAGCTCCCCCTGGGGGGGCCAAGAGACCCAGTACTTC.

This clone was observed a handful of times. The chain recombines TRBV28 with TRBJ1-4; a possible D gene is TRBD1 (6 bases). The CDR3 has 15 amino acids. V dropped 8 bases and J dropped 3 bases, with 16 bases sitting between them. Germline V gene data show CDR1 as MDHEN and CDR2 as SYDVKM. The CDR3 region is CASGPNGQPNEKLFF. In nucleotides, the CDR3 is TGTGCCAGCGGCCCCAACGGACAGCCTAATGAAAAACTGTTTTTT.

This clone showed up just a few times. This sequence joins TRBV6-1 and TRBJ1-1; D remains ambiguous. The germline V gene has CDR1 MNHNS and CDR2 SASEGT. Trimming took 5 bases from V and 5 from J, leaving 9 bases between them. CDR3 length equals 12 residues. The CDR3 coding sequence is TGTGCCAGCAGTCCGGTCGGTACTGAAGCTTTCTTT. As protein: CASSPVGTEAFF.

The chain links TRBV10-3 to TRBJ1-1; D ambiguous. This CDR3 is 14 amino acids long. Germline V CDR1 and CDR2: ENHRY, SYGVKD. Trimming removed 3 bases at V and 4 bases at J, with 12 bases between. The CDR3 DNA reads as TGTGCCATCAGTGAAGGAACCGCGGGCACTGAAGCTTTCTTT. This encodes CAISEGTAGTEAFF.

The chain uses TRBV9 and TRBJ2-7, with D possibly TRBD2 on 7 matching bases. CDR1 is SGDLS, CDR2 YYNGEE, per germline. This CDR3 contains 15 residues. Trimming stripped 3 bases from V and 2 bases from J, with 15 bases between. CDR3 sequence reads: CASSARGQGTYEQYF. The CDR3 DNA reads TGTGCCAGCAGCGCGCGGGGGCAGGGGACCTACGAGCAGTACTTC.

The chain uses TRBV7-2 and TRBJ1-1, with D perhaps TRBD1 (5 bases). The CDR3 runs 14 residues. Per germline, CDR1 SGHTA and CDR2 FQGNSA. Trimming cost V 3 bases and J 2 bases, with 10 bases left between them. CDR3 nucleotide sequence: TGTGCCAGCAGCTTTTGGGGCACTAACACTGAAGCTTTCTTT. It translates to CASSFWGTNTEAFF.

The rearrangement joins TRBV19 to TRBJ1-1; 7 bases match TRBD1. This CDR3 comprises 11 residues. Looked up from germline, CDR1 is LNHDA and CDR2 is SQIVND (reference sequence). The ends lost 5 bases at V and 9 bases at J; junction bases unmatched: 3. CDR3 in amino acids: CASSVGQKAFF. CDR3 DNA: TGTGCCAGTAGTGTGGGACAGAAAGCTTTCTTT. Full variable domain (outside the CDR3, taken from reference TRBV19 and TRBJ1-1): DGGITQSPKYLFRKEGQNVTLSCEQNLNHDAMYWYRQDPGQGLRLIYYSQIVNDFQKGDIAEGYSVSREKKESFPLTVTSAQKNPTAFYLCASSVGQKAFFGQGTRLTVV.

This clone has a handful of counts. The chain uses TRBV7-9 and TRBJ1-4; 8 bases line up with TRBD1. The germline CDR1 and CDR2 sequences are SEHNR and FQNEAQ (reference sequence). V lost 11 bases and J lost 7; bases outside the gene matches: 15. CDR3 length: 15 amino acids. The CDR3 region is CAFGARGRGGEKLFF. CDR3 nucleotide sequence: TGTGCCTTTGGGGCCAGGGGGCGCGGCGGTGAAAAACTGTTTTTT.

The chain is built from TRBV28 and TRBJ2-7, with no clear D. The CDR3 consists of 10 residues. The germline V and J ends were trimmed by 1 base and 7 bases, with 2 bases remaining between them. Germline CDR1 is MDHEN and CDR2 is SYDVKM. The CDR3 DNA is TGTGCCAGCAGTTTATTAGAGCAGTACTTC. This encodes CASSLLEQYF.

The chain links TRBV14 to TRBJ2-7, with 9 bases matching TRBD1. Germline V lookup: CDR1 SGHDN, CDR2 FVKESK. V gave up 4 bases and J gave up 6 bases; unmatched junction bases: 7. The CDR3 extends over 14 amino acids. As DNA, the CDR3 is TGTGCCAGCAGCCGGGGGGGACAGGGCGTCGAGCAGTACTTC. Translated: CASSRGGQGVEQYF. The full variable domain, in which reference TRBV14 and TRBJ2-7 provide the parts outside the CDR3, is EAGVTQFPSHSVIEKGQTVTLRCDPISGHDNLYWYRRVMGKEIKFLLHFVKESKQDESGMPNNRFLAERTGGTYSTLKVQPAELEDSGVYFCASSRGGQGVEQYFGPGTRLTVT.

The rearrangement joins TRBV7-9 to TRBJ2-2, with D tentatively TRBD2 (6 bases). The CDR3 runs to 15 residues. Trimming took off 4 bases at V and 6 bases at J, with 15 bases between the two ends. Germline V gives CDR1 SEHNR, CDR2 FQNEAQ (reference sequence). CDR3 region: CASSSPGLLSGELFF. CDR3 DNA sequence: TGTGCCAGCAGCTCCCCGGGACTTTTATCCGGGGAGCTGTTTTTT.

About this clone itself: In the same sample, other DNA sequences code for this CDR3. The J gene is TRBJ1-1, the V gene TRBV5-1; D is ambiguous. The length of the CDR3 is 14 residues. Germline V gene sequence: CDR1 SGHRS, CDR2 YFSETQ. Between the trimmed V and J ends, which lost 0 bases and 3 bases, there was a span of 9 bases. The CDR3 coding sequence is TGCGCCAGCAGCTTGGGCGGCGGCTACACTGAAGCTTTCTTT. This sequence encodes CASSLGGGYTEAFF.

The gene calls are TRBV27 and TRBJ2-2, with 7 bases matching TRBD1. Germline-derived CDR1 and CDR2 are MNHEY and SMNVEV (reference sequence). V lost 4 bases and J lost 0; bases outside the gene matches: 8. CDR3 length equals 17 residues. DNA of the CDR3: TGTGCCAGCAGTTACAGCAGAGGGGGCGCGAACACCGGGGAGCTGTTTTTT. Its protein product is CASSYSRGGANTGELFF.

With regard to this clone: Other DNA sequences in this specimen translate into the identical CDR3. Here the CDR3 reads CASSRDRADTQYF. For the CDR3, the DNA is TGCGCCAGCAGCCGGGACAGGGCGGATACGCAGTATTTT. The V gene is TRBV5-1, the J gene TRBJ2-3; 9 positions match TRBD1. Germline CDR1 is SGHRS and CDR2 is YFSETQ. The V and J ends lost 4 bases and 6 bases, in that order; junction bases with no gene match: 3. CDR3 length equals 13 residues. Complete variable domain (other parts from reference TRBV5-1 and TRBJ2-3): KAGVTQTPRYLIKTRGQQVTLSCSPISGHRSVSWYQQTPGQGLQFLFEYFSETQRNKGNFPGRFSGRQFSNSRSEMNVSTLELGDSALYLCASSRDRADTQYFGPGTRLTVL.

The gene calls are TRBV7-2 and TRBJ2-1; 9 bases agree with TRBD2. J lost 3 bases, V lost 3 bases, and 6 bases had no gene match. This CDR3 comprises 16 residues. CDR1 SGHTA and CDR2 FQGNSA come from the germline V gene. Written as DNA, the CDR3 is TGTGCCAGCAGCTTTTCCGCGGGAGGGTTCTACAATGAGCAGTTCTTC. Its translation: CASSFSAGGFYNEQFF.

The rearrangement joins TRBV19 to TRBJ2-7; D not resolved. The CDR3 length is 13 residues. Trimming left V 3 bases short and J 2 bases short, with 8 bases between. Germline CDR1 and CDR2: LNHDA and SQIVND (reference sequence). CDR3 nucleotides: TGTGCCAGTAGTATTACACAAGCCTACGAGCAGTACTTC. Translated: CASSITQAYEQYF.

The genes are TRBV7-9 and TRBJ2-7, with a tentative D call TRBD2 (7 bases). The CDR3 is 16 residues long. Trimming pared 5 bases from V and 5 bases from J, leaving 22 bases between. From germline, CDR1 is SEHNR and CDR2 FQNEAQ (reference sequence). The CDR3: CASSRGGATPNDEQYF. CDR3 DNA sequence: TGTGCCAGCAGCCGAGGGGGGGCTACCCCCAACGACGAGCAGTACTTC.

The CDR3 bases are TGTGCCAGCAGTTCCGTTTTAAAAAATGAGCAGTTCTTC. Amino acids: CASSSVLKNEQFF. The chain combines TRBV28 with TRBJ2-1; no reliable D call. The CDR3 extends over 13 amino acids. V was shortened by 4 bases and J by 7 bases, with 11 bases between the two germline ends. In germline, CDR1 is MDHEN, CDR2 SYDVKM.

The J gene is TRBJ2-2, the V gene TRBV6-5, with 9 bases lining up with TRBD2. Losses at the gene ends were 2 bases for V and 3 bases for J; bases not matched to a gene: 4. The CDR3 has 16 amino acids. The germline gives CDR1 MNHEY, CDR2 SVGAGI. The CDR3 sequence is CASSYLLAGYTGELFF. The CDR3 DNA follows: TGTGCCAGCAGTTACCTGCTAGCGGGATACACCGGGGAGCTGTTTTTT.

Only a few counts were recorded for this clone. The chain links TRBV4-1 to TRBJ1-3; 9 nucleotides match TRBD1. The V segment lost 5 bases and the J segment 4 bases; nucleotides outside the gene matches: 6. This CDR3 is 15 amino acids long. Germline CDR1 MGHRA, CDR2 YSYEKL. CDR3 bases: TGCGCCAGCAGCTCGTCCGGGACAGGGGGAAACACCATATATTTT. Encoded protein: CASSSSGTGGNTIYF.

This clone was seen a few times. Additional DNA sequences in this sample encode the identical CDR3. The chain recombines TRBV9 with TRBJ1-5; D is perhaps TRBD1 (6 bases). The germline V gene encodes CDR1 SGDLS and CDR2 YYNGEE. The CDR3 consists of 15 residues. Trimming pared 0 bases from V and 1 base from J, leaving 8 bases between. In nucleotides, the CDR3 is TGTGCCAGCAGCGTAGCAGGGGACAGCAATCAGCCCCAGCATTTT. As protein: CASSVAGDSNQPQHF.

The chain has TRBV28 and TRBJ2-5; 7 bases align to TRBD1. From germline, CDR1 is MDHEN and CDR2 SYDVKM. V lost 3 bases, J lost 4 bases, and 5 bases stayed unmatched. CDR3 length equals 14 residues. In DNA form, the CDR3 reads TGTGCCAGCAGTTTGTACAGGGGTGGAGAGACCCAGTACTTC. Translation gives CASSLYRGGETQYF.

The chain joins TRBV28 to TRBJ1-6; 7 bases align to TRBD1. The CDR3 is 15 residues long. V gave up 3 bases and J gave up 9 bases; unmatched junction bases: 8. CDR1 and CDR2 from the germline V gene are MDHEN and SYDVKM. Here the CDR3 DNA reads TGTGCCAGCAGTTTGGGAGGACAGGTCGGTTCACCCCTCCACTTT. Amino acid sequence: CASSLGGQVGSPLHF.

The V call is TRBV19, the J call TRBJ1-5; maybe TRBD1 (6 bases). V gave up 5 bases and J gave up 4 bases, with 12 bases separating them. This CDR3 contains 14 residues. The germline CDR1 and CDR2 sequences are LNHDA and SQIVND (reference sequence). The CDR3 bases are TGTGCCAGTAGTTCTGGGGGGGCGAATCAGCCCCAGCATTTT. Its translation is CASSSGGANQPQHF.